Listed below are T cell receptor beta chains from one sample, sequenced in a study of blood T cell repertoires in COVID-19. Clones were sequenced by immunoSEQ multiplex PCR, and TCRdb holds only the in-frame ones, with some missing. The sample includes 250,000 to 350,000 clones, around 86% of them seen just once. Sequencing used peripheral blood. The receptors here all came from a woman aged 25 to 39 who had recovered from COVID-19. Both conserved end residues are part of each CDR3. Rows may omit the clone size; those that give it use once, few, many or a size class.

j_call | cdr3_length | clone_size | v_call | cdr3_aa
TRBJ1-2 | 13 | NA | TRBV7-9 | CASSLGTPFGYTF
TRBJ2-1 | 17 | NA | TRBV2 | CASSEADRGGPYNEQFF
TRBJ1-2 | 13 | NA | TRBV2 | CASRVEGNYGYTF
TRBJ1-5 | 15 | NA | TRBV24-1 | CATSKKFRGYQPQHF
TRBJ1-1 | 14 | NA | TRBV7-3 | CASSSDRYNTEAFF
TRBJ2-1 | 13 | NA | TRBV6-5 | CASSGSGDNEQFF
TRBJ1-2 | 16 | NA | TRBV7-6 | CASSQSREPPSYGYTF
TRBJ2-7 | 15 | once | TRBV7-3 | CASSAYSGSTYEQYF
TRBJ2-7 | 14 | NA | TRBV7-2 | CASSLGSVSYEQYF
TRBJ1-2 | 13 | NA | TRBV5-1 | CASDPGQGAVYTF
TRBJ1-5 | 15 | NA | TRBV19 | CASTPWAGGDQPQHF
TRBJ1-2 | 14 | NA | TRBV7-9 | CASSLEGQGHGYTF
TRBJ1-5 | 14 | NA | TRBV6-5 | CASRDRGQGQPQHF
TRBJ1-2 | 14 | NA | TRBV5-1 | CASVPGQGNYGYTF
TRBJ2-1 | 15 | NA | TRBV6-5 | CASSNRGGGNNEQFF
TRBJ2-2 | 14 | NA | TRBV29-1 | CSANRGVGTGELFF